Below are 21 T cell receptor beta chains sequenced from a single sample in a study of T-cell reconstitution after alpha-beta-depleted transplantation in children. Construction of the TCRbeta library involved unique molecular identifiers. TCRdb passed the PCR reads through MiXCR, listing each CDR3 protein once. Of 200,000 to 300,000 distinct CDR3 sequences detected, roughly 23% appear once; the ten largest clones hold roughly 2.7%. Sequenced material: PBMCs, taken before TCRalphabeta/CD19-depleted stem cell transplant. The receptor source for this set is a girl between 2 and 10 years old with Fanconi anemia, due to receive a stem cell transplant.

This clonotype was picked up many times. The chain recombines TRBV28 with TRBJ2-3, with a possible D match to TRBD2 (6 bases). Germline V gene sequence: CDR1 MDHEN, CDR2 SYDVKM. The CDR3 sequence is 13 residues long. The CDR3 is CGCGTPSTDTQYF. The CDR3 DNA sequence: TGTGGATGCGGGACCCCTAGCACAGATACGCAGTATTTT.

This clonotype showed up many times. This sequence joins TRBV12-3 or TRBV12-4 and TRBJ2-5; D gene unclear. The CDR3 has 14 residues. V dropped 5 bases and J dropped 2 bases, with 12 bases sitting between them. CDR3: CASSPWALQETQYF. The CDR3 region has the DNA TGTGCCAGCAGTCCATGGGCCCTACAAGAGACCCAGTACTTC.

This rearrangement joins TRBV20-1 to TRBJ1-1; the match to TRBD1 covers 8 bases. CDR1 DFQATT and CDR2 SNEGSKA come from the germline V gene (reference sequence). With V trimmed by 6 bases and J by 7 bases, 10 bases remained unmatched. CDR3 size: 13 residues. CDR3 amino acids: CSANHLTGGEAFF. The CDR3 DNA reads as TGCAGTGCCAACCACCTTACAGGGGGTGAAGCTTTCTTT.

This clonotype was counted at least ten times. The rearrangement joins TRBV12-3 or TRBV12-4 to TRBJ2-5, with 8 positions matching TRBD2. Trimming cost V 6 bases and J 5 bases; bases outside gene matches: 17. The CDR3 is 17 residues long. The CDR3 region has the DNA TGTGCCAGCAGCGGACAACCCGGTGAAGCGGGAGTCGAGACCCAGTACTTC. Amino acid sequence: CASSGQPGEAGVETQYF.

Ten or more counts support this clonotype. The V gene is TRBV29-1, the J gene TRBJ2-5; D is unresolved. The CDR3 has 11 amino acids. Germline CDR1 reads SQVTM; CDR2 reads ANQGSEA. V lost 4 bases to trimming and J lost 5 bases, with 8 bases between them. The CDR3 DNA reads TGCAGCGTTGTTGGGAAGGAGACCCAGTACTTC. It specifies CSVVGKETQYF.

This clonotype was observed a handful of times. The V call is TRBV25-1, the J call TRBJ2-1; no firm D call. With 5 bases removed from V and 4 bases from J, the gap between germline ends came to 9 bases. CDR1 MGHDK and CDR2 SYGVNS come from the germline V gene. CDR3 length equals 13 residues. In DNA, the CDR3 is TGTGCCAGCAGTAAGGACGAATACAATGAGCAGTTCTTC. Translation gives CASSKDEYNEQFF.

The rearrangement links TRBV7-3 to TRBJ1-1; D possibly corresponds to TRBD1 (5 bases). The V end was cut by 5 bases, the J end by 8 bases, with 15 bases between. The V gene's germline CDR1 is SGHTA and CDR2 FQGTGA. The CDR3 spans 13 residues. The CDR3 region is CASSPRGEGEAFF. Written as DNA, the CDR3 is TGTGCCAGCAGCCCTCGGGGGGAGGGGGAAGCTTTCTTT.

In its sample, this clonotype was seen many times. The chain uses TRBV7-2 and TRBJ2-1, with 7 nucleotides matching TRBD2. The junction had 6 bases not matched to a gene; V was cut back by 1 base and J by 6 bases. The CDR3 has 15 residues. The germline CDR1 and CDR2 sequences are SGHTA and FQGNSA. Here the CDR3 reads CASSLGLAEINEQFF. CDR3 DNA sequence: TGTGCCAGCAGCTTAGGTCTAGCGGAGATCAATGAGCAGTTCTTC.

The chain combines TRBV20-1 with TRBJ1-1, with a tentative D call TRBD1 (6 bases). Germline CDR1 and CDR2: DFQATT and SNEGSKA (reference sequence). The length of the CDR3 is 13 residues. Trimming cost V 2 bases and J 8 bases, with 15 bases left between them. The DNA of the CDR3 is TGCAGTGCTAGACCAGGGGAGTCCCCCGAAGCTTTCTTT. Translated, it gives CSARPGESPEAFF.

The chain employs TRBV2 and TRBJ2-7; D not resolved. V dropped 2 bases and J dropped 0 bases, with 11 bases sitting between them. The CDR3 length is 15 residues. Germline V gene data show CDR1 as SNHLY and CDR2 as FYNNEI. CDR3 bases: TGTGCCAGCAGTGAATGGGCTTCTACCTCCTACGAGCAGTACTTC. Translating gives CASSEWASTSYEQYF.

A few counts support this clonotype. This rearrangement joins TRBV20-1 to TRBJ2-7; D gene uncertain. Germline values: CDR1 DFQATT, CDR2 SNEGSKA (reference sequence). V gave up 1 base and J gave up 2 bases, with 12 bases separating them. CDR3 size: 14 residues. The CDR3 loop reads CSARGSWTAYEQYF. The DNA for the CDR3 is TGCAGTGCTAGAGGATCTTGGACCGCCTACGAGCAGTACTTC.

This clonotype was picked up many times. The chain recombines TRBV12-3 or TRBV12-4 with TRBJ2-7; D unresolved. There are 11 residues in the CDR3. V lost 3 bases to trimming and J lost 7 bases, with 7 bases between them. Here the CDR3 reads CASSFLDEQYF. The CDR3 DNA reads TGTGCCAGCAGTTTTTTGGATGAGCAGTACTTC.

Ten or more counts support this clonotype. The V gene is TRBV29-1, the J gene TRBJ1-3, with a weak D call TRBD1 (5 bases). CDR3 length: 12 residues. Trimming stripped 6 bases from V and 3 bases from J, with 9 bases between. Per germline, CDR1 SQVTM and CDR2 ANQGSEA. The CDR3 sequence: CSVGGVGNTIYF. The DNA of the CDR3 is TGCAGCGTGGGGGGAGTTGGAAACACCATATATTTT.

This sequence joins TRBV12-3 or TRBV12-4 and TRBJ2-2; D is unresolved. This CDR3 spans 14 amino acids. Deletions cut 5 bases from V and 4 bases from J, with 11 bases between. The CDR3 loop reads CASSRETGTGELFF. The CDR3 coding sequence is TGTGCCAGCAGTCGCGAGACCGGCACCGGGGAGCTGTTTTTT.

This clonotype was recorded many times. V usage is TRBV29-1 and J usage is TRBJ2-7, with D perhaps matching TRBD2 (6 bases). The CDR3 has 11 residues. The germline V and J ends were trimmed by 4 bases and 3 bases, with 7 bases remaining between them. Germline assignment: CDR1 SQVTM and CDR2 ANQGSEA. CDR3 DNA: TGCAGCGTTGTGGAGGGCTACGAGCAGTACTTC. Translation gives CSVVEGYEQYF.

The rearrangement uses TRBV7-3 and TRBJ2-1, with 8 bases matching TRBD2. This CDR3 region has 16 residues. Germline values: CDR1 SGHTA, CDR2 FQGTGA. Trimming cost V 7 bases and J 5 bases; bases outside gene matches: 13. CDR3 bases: TGTGCCAGCACTCCCTCCGCCGGGACTAGGGACAATGAGCAGTTCTTC. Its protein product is CASTPSAGTRDNEQFF.

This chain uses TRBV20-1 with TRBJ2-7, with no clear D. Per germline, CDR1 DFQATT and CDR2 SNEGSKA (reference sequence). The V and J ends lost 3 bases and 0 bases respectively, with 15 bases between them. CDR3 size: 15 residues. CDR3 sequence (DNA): TGCAGTGCTAGCGACCAAGGCAGATACTCCTACGAGCAGTACTTC. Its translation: CSASDQGRYSYEQYF.

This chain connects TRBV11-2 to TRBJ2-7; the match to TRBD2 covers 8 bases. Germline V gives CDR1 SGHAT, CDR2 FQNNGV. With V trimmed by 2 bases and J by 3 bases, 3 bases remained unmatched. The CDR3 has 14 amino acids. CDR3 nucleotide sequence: TGTGCCAGCAGCTTAACGGGGGGGCTCTACGAGCAGTACTTC. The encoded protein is CASSLTGGLYEQYF.

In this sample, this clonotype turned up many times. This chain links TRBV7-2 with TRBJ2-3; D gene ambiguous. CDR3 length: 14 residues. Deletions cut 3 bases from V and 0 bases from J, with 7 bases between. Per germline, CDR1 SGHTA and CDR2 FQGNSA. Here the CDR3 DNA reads TGTGCCAGCAGCTTCCCCTTTAGCACAGATACGCAGTATTTT. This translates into CASSFPFSTDTQYF.

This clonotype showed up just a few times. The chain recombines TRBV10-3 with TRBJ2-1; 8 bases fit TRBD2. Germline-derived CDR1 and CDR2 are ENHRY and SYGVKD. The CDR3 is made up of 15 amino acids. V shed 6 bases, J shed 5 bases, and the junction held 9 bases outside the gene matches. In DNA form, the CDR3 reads TGTGCCATCAGACCTACTAGCGGAAATAACAATGAGCAGTTCTTC. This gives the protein CAIRPTSGNNNEQFF.

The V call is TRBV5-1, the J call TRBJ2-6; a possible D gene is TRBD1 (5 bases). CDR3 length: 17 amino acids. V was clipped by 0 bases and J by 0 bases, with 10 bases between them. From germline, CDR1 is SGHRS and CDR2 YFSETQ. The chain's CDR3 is CASSLGGARSGANVLTF. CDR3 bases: TGCGCCAGCAGCTTGGGTGGGGCACGCTCTGGGGCCAACGTCCTGACTTTC.